This TCR beta chain was profiled in a study of OX40 agonist ivuxolimab in advanced cancers. Study-level background: Under the entry rules, prior anti-PD-1, anti-PD-L1 or anti-CTLA-4 therapy was allowed, and roughly 43% had some. Study-level findings and limits: Both CD4+ and CD8+ T cell populations in blood had undergone clonal expansion by week 6 at 0.1 to 3.0 mg/kg. The mean number of expanded clones was higher in CD8+ T cells than in CD4+.

A note on this clone: Antigen specificity is unknown.

V shed 0 bases, J shed 6 bases, and the junction held 11 bases outside the gene matches. The germline CDR1 and CDR2 sequences are SGDLS and YYNGEE. This CDR3 contains 17 residues. Sequencing was performed with immunoSEQ multiplex PCR; in TCRdb, only in-frame clones are kept and a portion is missing. Counted here are more than 55,000 clones, 89% occurring once; the ten biggest clones make up about 10%. The chain has TRBV9 and TRBJ2-3, with TRBD2 matching over 9 bases. The sample consisted of CD4+ or CD8+ T cells sorted from blood, taken in a trial of the OX40 agonist ivuxolimab. The clonotype comes from an adult with an advanced solid tumor such as melanoma, head and neck, liver or kidney cancer. The CDR3 DNA follows: TGTGCCAGCAGCGTAGCACCCCTAGCGGGAACGGTGGATACGCAGTATTTT. This sequence encodes CASSVAPLAGTVDTQYF. Full variable domain (rest looked up from reference TRBV9 and TRBJ2-3): DSGVTQTPKHLITATGQRVTLRCSPRSGDLSVYWYQQSLDQGLQFLIQYYNGEERAKGNILERFSAQQFPDLHSELNLSSLELGDSALYFCASSVAPLAGTVDTQYFGPGTRLTVL.